This T cell receptor beta chain was captured by sequencing in a study of CD8 T cells in Susac syndrome. Study-level points and caveats: A relatively small number of individuals underwent TCR sequencing and HLA analysis.

Germline V gene data show CDR1 as SGHDT and CDR2 as YYEEEE. Trimming pared 2 bases from V and 6 bases from J, leaving 8 bases between. CDR3 length: 13 amino acids. About this clonotype itself: Its specificity is not known.

After extraction with the RNeasy kit, roughly 0.45 to 1 ug of the RNA was reverse transcribed using random hexamers. TCRdb recomputed calls from the immunoSEQ multiplex PCR reads with MiXCR, one row per CDR3 protein. Found here are some 260,000 distinct CDR3 sequences, over 85% of them singletons; the top ten hold roughly 0.072%. The chain recombines TRBV5-6 with TRBJ2-2; D uncertain. The sample was CD4+ T cells from PBMCs. The clonotype comes from a human donor with multiple sclerosis. The DNA for the CDR3 is TGTGCCAGCAGCTTTTTGTGGGCCGGGGAGCTGTTTTTT. It codes for CASSFLWAGELFF.